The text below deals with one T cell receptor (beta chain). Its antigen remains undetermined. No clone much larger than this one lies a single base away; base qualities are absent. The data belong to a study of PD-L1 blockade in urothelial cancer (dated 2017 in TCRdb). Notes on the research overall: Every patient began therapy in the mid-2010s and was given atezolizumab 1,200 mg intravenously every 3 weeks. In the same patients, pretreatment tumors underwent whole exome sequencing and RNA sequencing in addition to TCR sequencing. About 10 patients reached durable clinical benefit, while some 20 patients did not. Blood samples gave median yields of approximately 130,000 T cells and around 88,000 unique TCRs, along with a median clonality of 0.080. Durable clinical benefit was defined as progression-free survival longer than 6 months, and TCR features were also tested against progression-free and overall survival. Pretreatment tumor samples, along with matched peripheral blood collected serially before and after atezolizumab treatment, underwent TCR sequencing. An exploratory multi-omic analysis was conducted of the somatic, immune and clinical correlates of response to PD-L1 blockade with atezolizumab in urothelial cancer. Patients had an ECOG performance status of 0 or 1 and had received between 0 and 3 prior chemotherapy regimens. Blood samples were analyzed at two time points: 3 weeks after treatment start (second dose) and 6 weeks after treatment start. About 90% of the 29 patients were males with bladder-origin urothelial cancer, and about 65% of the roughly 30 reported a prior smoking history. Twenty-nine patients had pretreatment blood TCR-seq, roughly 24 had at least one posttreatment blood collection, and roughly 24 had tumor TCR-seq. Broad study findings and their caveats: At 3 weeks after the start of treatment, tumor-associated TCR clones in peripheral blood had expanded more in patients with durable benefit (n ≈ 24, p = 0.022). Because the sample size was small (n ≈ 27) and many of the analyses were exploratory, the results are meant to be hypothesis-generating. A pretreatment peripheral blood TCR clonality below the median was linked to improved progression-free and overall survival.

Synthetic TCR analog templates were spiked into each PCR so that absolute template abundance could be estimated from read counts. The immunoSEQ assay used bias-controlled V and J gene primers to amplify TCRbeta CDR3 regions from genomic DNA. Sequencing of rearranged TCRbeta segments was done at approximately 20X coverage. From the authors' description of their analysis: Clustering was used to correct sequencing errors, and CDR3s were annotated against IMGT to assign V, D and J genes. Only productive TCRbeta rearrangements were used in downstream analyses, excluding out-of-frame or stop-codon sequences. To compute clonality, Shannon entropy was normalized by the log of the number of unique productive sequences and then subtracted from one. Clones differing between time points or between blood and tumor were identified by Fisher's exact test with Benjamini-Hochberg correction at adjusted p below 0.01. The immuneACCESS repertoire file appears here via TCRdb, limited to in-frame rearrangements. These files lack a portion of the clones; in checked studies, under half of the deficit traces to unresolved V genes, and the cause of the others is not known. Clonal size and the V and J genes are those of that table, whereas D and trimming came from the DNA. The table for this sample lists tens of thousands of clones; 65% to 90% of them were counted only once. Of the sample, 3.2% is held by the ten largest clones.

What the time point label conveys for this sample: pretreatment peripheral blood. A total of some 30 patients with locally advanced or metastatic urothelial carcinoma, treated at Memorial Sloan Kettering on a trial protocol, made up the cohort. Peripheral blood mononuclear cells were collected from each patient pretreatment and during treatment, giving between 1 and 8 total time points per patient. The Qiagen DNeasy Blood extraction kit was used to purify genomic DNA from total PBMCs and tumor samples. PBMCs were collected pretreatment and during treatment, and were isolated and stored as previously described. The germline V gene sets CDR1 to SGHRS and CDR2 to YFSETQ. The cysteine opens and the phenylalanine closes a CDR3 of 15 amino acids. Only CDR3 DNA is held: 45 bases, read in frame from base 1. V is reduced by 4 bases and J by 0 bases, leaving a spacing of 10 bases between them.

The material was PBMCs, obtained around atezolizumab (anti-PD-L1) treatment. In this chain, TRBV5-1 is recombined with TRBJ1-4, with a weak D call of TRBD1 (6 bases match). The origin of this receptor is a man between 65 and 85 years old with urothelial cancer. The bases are TGCGCCAGCAGCCAGGACAGTTCAACTAATGAAAAACTGTTTTTT. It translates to CASSQDSSTNEKLFF.